These T cell receptor beta chains were read from a single sample in a study of cytomegalovirus exposure and HLA in healthy donors. The protocol was immunoSEQ multiplex PCR, while the TCRdb copy is restricted to in-frame clones and leaves out a portion. The sample contains 90,000 to 150,000 clones, less than 90% of which appear only once. Sequenced material: PBMCs. All receptors derive from a man in his forties or fifties in good health and CMV-seronegative. Both conserved end residues are part of each CDR3. A D gene is named only where the DNA matches it firmly. The size field is filled for only some rows; it gives once, few, many or a size class.

clone_size	d_call	v_call	j_call	cdr3_nt	cdr3_aa
.	.	TRBV28	TRBJ1-1	TGTGCCAGCAGTTTTGGGGAGCTTGCTATTGGAGGAGCTTTCTTT	CASSFGELAIGGAFF
.	.	TRBV19	TRBJ1-1	TGTGCCAGTGGGGCCATAGGGGGCACTGAAGCTTTCTTT	CASGAIGGTEAFF
.	.	TRBV5-4	TRBJ2-3	TGTGCCAGCAGCTTGGCCGGTTCAGGGTCAGATACGCAGTATTTT	CASSLAGSGSDTQYF
.	TRBD2	TRBV2	TRBJ2-3	TGTGCCAGCAGGGGACTAACAAGCACAGATACGCAGTATTTT	CASRGLTSTDTQYF
.	TRBD1	TRBV10-1	TRBJ1-1	TGCGCCAGGGACAGGCACACTGAAGCTTTCTTT	CARDRHTEAFF
.	.	TRBV5-4	TRBJ2-4	TGTGCCAGCAGCTTGTTAGGAGGGCAGGCCCCGTCCATTTCCAAAAACATTCAGTACTTC	CASSLLGGQAPSISKNIQYF
.	.	TRBV2	TRBJ2-1	TGTGCCAGCAGTGACCTAGCCCAACTAGATACCGAGCAGTTCTTC	CASSDLAQLDTEQFF
few	TRBD1	TRBV9	TRBJ1-2	TGTGCCAGCAGCCCCCGGTCAGGGGGCGATGGCTACACCTTC	CASSPRSGGDGYTF
.	TRBD1	TRBV5-6	TRBJ2-3	TGTGCCAGCAGCTTCCAGACGACAGGGGGCAAGACAGATACGCAGTATTTT	CASSFQTTGGKTDTQYF
.	.	TRBV5-1	TRBJ1-3	TGCGCCAGCAGCTTGGGTCCAGGGTCTGGAAACACCATATATTTT	CASSLGPGSGNTIYF
.	.	TRBV7-9	TRBJ2-2	TGTTCCAGCAGCTTATCCTCAGGGAACACCGGGGAGCTGTTTTTT	CSSSLSSGNTGELFF
.	TRBD2	TRBV4-1	TRBJ2-3	TGCGCCAGCAGCCAAGATGCCACTATCGGGGGGGGAGATACGCAGTATTTT	CASSQDATIGGGDTQYF
.	.	TRBV5-1	TRBJ1-2	TGCGCCAGCAGCCCGCCGGTGACAGGCTATGGCTACACCTTC	CASSPPVTGYGYTF
.	TRBD1	TRBV7-2	TRBJ1-1	TGTGCCAGCGGTATCAACAGGGGCTATAACACTGAAGCTTTCTTT	CASGINRGYNTEAFF
few	TRBD1	TRBV27	TRBJ1-1	TGTGCCAGCAGTTTGAACAGGGGACCGAACACTGAAGCTTTCTTT	CASSLNRGPNTEAFF
.	.	TRBV19	TRBJ1-2	TGTGCCAGTAGTATCGTGGGGAGTGGCTACACCTTC	CASSIVGSGYTF
.	.	TRBV4-2	TRBJ2-1	TGTGCCAGCAGCCAGAGCCGGGGGAGTGGTGAGCAGTTCTTC	CASSQSRGSGEQFF
once	TRBD2	TRBV11-3	TRBJ2-7	TGTGCCAGCAGCCCGGGAGGGCCTATCCACGAGCAGTACTTC	CASSPGGPIHEQYF
.	.	TRBV7-6	TRBJ2-1	TGTGCCAGCAGCTTAGGACGTGGAGGTGAGCAGTTCTTC	CASSLGRGGEQFF
.	.	TRBV4-3	TRBJ1-2	TGCGCCAGCAGCCAAGAGGCCCGACTCTATGGCTACACCTTC	CASSQEARLYGYTF
.	.	TRBV27	TRBJ2-3	TGTGCCAGCAGTGGGCGGACTAGCACAGATACGCAGTATTTT	CASSGRTSTDTQYF
few	TRBD2	TRBV27	TRBJ2-5	TGTGCCAGCACTAGCGGGCGGAGGTCGTACTTC	CASTSGRRSYF
once	TRBD1	TRBV30	TRBJ1-2	TGTGCCGGGGGGGCCGGGACAGGGAACTATGGCTACACCTTC	CAGGAGTGNYGYTF
.	.	TRBV11-3	TRBJ2-2	TGTGCCAGCAGCTTAGGCGGCCGGGGTGAGCTGTTTTTT	CASSLGGRGELFF
.	.	TRBV5-1	TRBJ2-1	TGCGCCAGCAGCTTGGGACGCCGGGTTGAGCAGTTCTTC	CASSLGRRVEQFF
.	TRBD1	TRBV7-7	TRBJ2-7	TGTGCCAGCAGCTTAGGGGGGACAGGGGTCAACGAGCAGTACTTC	CASSLGGTGVNEQYF
.	.	TRBV10-3	TRBJ1-4	TGTGCCATCAGTGACCTTCCAACTAATGAAAAACTGTTTTTT	CAISDLPTNEKLFF
.	TRBD2	TRBV19	TRBJ2-1	TGTGCCAGTAAGGAGGGAGGGAACTACAATGAGCAGTTCTTC	CASKEGGNYNEQFF
once	TRBD2	TRBV7-7	TRBJ2-7	TGTGCTAGCAGCACCAGCAGGGAGGGCGAGCAGTACTTC	CASSTSREGEQYF
.	.	TRBV19	TRBJ2-1	TGTGCCAGTCGAGGCAGAAACAATGAGCAGTTCTTC	CASRGRNNEQFF
.	TRBD2	TRBV9	TRBJ2-3	TGTGCCAGCAGCGTCCTCTCTAGCGGAAGCACAGATACGCAGTATTTT	CASSVLSSGSTDTQYF
.	TRBD1	TRBV28	TRBJ2-1	TGTGCCAGCCAGAGGGACAGGGCCTACAATGAGCAGTTCTTC	CASQRDRAYNEQFF
.	.	TRBV9	TRBJ1-1	TGTGCCAGCAGCGTAGAAGCTCGGGGGAACACTGAAGCTTTCTTT	CASSVEARGNTEAFF
few	TRBD2	TRBV30	TRBJ2-1	TGTGCCTTCTCGACTAGCGGGGGCTACAATGAGCAGTTCTTC	CAFSTSGGYNEQFF
.	.	TRBV11-2	TRBJ1-1	TGTGCCAGCAGCTTAAATCCAGGGACTTTAACTGAAGCTTTCTTT	CASSLNPGTLTEAFF
.	TRBD1	TRBV19	TRBJ2-5	TGTGCCAGTAGGATCCAGGGGGCTTACCAAGAGACCCAGTACTTC	CASRIQGAYQETQYF
.	.	TRBV9	TRBJ2-1	TGTGCCAGCAGCGTCTTAGCGCTGGATGAGCAGTTCTTC	CASSVLALDEQFF
.	.	TRBV2	TRBJ2-1	TGTGCCAGCAGTGAAGCCGGACGGGCTAGCAGGTACAATGAGCAGTTCTTC	CASSEAGRASRYNEQFF
.	TRBD2	TRBV2	TRBJ2-1	TGTGCCAGCAGACCGCTAGCGGGGGACAATGAGCAGTTCTTC	CASRPLAGDNEQFF
.	TRBD1	TRBV15	TRBJ1-4	TGTGCCACCAGCAGAGGGACAGGGGTCGAAAAACTGTTTTTT	CATSRGTGVEKLFF
few	TRBD2	TRBV6-1	TRBJ2-2	TGTGCCAGCAGTGAAGCCCGACTAGCGACCGGGGAGCTGTTTTTT	CASSEARLATGELFF
.	.	TRBV15	TRBJ1-3	TGTGCCACCAGCCAGGGGTTCTCTGGAAACACCATATATTTT	CATSQGFSGNTIYF
.	.	TRBV6-1	TRBJ2-3	TGTGCCAGCAGTGCCATGAGGACAGATACGCAGTATTTT	CASSAMRTDTQYF
.	TRBD1	TRBV29-1	TRBJ2-3	TGCAGCGTTGACGTCCCGGGACAGGTAGATACGCAGTATTTT	CSVDVPGQVDTQYF
.	.	TRBV4-1	TRBJ2-3	TGCGCCAGCAGCCAAGATGAGAATACGCAGTATTTT	CASSQDENTQYF
.	.	TRBV27	TRBJ2-6	TGTGCCAGCAGTTTCCTCGGGTACTCTGGGGCCAACGTCCTGACTTTC	CASSFLGYSGANVLTF
.	TRBD2	TRBV5-1	TRBJ2-3	TGCGCCAGCAACAATCCAGCGGGGGTGAGCACAGATACGCAGTATTTT	CASNNPAGVSTDTQYF
.	.	TRBV7-8	TRBJ1-2	TGTGCCAGCAGCCCCCCCGACTTCTATGGCTACACCTTC	CASSPPDFYGYTF
.	.	TRBV2	TRBJ2-1	TGTGCCAGCAGTGGTACGGGGTACAATGAGCAGTTCTTC	CASSGTGYNEQFF
.	TRBD2	TRBV6-5	TRBJ2-2	TGTGCCAGCACTTACTCGGGGGGAGTGGCCGGGGAGCTGTTTTTT	CASTYSGGVAGELFF